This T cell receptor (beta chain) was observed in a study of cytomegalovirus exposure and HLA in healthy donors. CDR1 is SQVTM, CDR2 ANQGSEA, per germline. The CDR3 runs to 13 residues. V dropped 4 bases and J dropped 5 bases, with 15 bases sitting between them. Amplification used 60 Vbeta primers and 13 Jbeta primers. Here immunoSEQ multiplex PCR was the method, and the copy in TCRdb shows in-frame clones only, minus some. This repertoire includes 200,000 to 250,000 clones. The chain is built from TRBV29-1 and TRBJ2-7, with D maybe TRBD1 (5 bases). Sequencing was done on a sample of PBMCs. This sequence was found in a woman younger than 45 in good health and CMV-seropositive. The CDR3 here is CSVVWGLPDEQYF. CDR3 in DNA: TGCAGCGTTGTGTGGGGCTTACCTGACGAGCAGTACTTC.